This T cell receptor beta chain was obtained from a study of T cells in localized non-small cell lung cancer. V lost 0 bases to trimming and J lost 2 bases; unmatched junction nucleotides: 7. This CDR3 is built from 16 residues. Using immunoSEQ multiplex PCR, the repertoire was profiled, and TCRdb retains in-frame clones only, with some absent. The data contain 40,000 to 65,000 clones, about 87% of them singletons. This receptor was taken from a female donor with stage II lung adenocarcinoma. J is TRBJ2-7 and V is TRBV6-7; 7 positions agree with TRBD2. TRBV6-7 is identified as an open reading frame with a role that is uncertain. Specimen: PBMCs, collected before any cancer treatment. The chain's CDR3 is CASSYSLQTSPYEQYF. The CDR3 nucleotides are TGTGCCAGCAGTTACTCGTTACAGACTAGCCCCTACGAGCAGTACTTC.